This T cell receptor beta chain is from a study of response to subunit inactivated influenza vaccine. One entry per CDR3 protein results from TCRdb running MiXCR on the RT-PCR reads. The sample shows some 520,000 distinct CDR3 sequences, approximately 17% of them seen only once. This clonotype was observed a few times. The antigen remains undetermined. From germline, CDR1 is SGHDT and CDR2 YYEEEE. V was shortened by 0 bases and J by 0 bases, with 13 bases between the two germline ends. The CDR3 is 16 amino acids. General study findings and limits: Few additional T cells are recruited per seasonal influenza vaccination, authors suggested.

The specimen comprised CD4+ T cells sorted from PBMCs, sampled roughly 24 months after vaccination. This receptor was identified in a man in his fifties or sixties who received an inactivated influenza vaccine. V is TRBV5-6 and J is TRBJ2-7; perhaps TRBD1 as D (6 bases). The CDR3 sequence is CASSLVWDTDSYEQYF. In nucleotides, the CDR3 is TGTGCCAGCAGCTTGGTATGGGACACTGACTCCTACGAGCAGTACTTC.